These T cell receptor beta chains were read from a single sample in a study of shared clonotypes between healthy human individuals. The protocol was immunoSEQ multiplex PCR, while the TCRdb copy is restricted to in-frame clones and leaves out a portion. Here the sample spans approximately 240,000 clones, approximately 65% being singletons. Sequencing used memory CD4+ T cells sorted from blood. The receptors derive from a man aged 25 to 40 in good health. Each CDR3 is given with its conserved first and last residue. The order of the fields is D gene, clone size, J gene, CDR3 length, V gene, CDR3 DNA, CDR3 protein. The D gene is left open where the match is weak. A row's size may be missing; if present it is once, few, many or a size class.

d_call: -
clone_size: -
j_call: TRBJ2-3
cdr3_length: 15
v_call: TRBV7-2
cdr3_nt: TGTGCCAGCAGCTTAGAGGGAGTCGGAACAGATACGCAGTATTTT
cdr3_aa: CASSLEGVGTDTQYF

d_call: TRBD2
clone_size: once
j_call: TRBJ2-3
cdr3_length: 16
v_call: TRBV27
cdr3_nt: TGTGCCAGCAGGCGACTAGCGGGAGGGAGCACAGATACGCAGTATTTT
cdr3_aa: CASRRLAGGSTDTQYF

d_call: -
clone_size: once
j_call: TRBJ1-2
cdr3_length: 17
v_call: TRBV6-1
cdr3_nt: TGTGCCAGCAGTGTTGATCCAGGGATTGGAAGGAACTATGGCTACACCTTC
cdr3_aa: CASSVDPGIGRNYGYTF

d_call: -
clone_size: -
j_call: TRBJ1-3
cdr3_length: 15
v_call: TRBV27
cdr3_nt: TGTGCCAGCAGCCCCGACAGGAGCTCTGGAAACACCATATATTTT
cdr3_aa: CASSPDRSSGNTIYF

d_call: TRBD1
clone_size: -
j_call: TRBJ2-2
cdr3_length: 15
v_call: TRBV10-3
cdr3_nt: TGTGCCGTCTTTTCGGGACAGGGGAACACCGGGGAGCTGTTTTTT
cdr3_aa: CAVFSGQGNTGELFF

d_call: TRBD2
clone_size: -
j_call: TRBJ2-2
cdr3_length: 19
v_call: TRBV28
cdr3_nt: TGTGCCAGCAGTTTTTGGGCGAAACTAGCGGGAGGTCTAACCGGGGAGCTGTTTTTT
cdr3_aa: CASSFWAKLAGGLTGELFF

d_call: -
clone_size: -
j_call: TRBJ2-5
cdr3_length: 14
v_call: TRBV7-6
cdr3_nt: TGTGCCAGCAGCTTGGGCGGGAACGAAGAGACCCAGTACTTC
cdr3_aa: CASSLGGNEETQYF

d_call: -
clone_size: -
j_call: TRBJ2-1
cdr3_length: 13
v_call: TRBV12-2
cdr3_nt: TGTGCAAGTCGCTTTTGGACTAGCGGGACGCGTTTCTTC
cdr3_aa: CASRFWTSGTRFF

d_call: -
clone_size: once
j_call: TRBJ1-3
cdr3_length: 16
v_call: TRBV5-1
cdr3_nt: TGCGCCAGCAGCCCCGCAGACACCAGCTCTGGAAACACCATATATTTT
cdr3_aa: CASSPADTSSGNTIYF

d_call: -
clone_size: -
j_call: TRBJ2-3
cdr3_length: 15
v_call: TRBV27
cdr3_nt: TGTGCCGCCTCTCGGGGGCTAGCGAGCACAGATACGCAGTATTTT
cdr3_aa: CAASRGLASTDTQYF

d_call: -
clone_size: -
j_call: TRBJ2-5
cdr3_length: 13
v_call: TRBV27
cdr3_nt: TGTGCCAGCAGTACTAGGTCCCAAGAGACCCAGTACTTC
cdr3_aa: CASSTRSQETQYF

d_call: -
clone_size: -
j_call: TRBJ2-7
cdr3_length: 14
v_call: TRBV29-1
cdr3_nt: TGCAGCGTTGAGGTTGGAAGGGCTGGGGGGGAGCAGTACTTC
cdr3_aa: CSVEVGRAGGEQYF

d_call: -
clone_size: -
j_call: TRBJ1-1
cdr3_length: 16
v_call: TRBV5-1
cdr3_nt: TGCGCCAGCAGCTTGGCCATTGGACAGATGAACACTGAAGCTTTCTTT
cdr3_aa: CASSLAIGQMNTEAFF

d_call: TRBD1
clone_size: -
j_call: TRBJ1-1
cdr3_length: 13
v_call: TRBV2
cdr3_nt: TGTGCCAGCAGCGGACAGGCAAACACTGAAGCTTTCTTT
cdr3_aa: CASSGQANTEAFF

d_call: -
clone_size: -
j_call: TRBJ1-5
cdr3_length: 14
v_call: TRBV5-6
cdr3_nt: TGTGCCAGCAGCTTCCGGGTTAGCAATCAGCCCCAGCATTTT
cdr3_aa: CASSFRVSNQPQHF

d_call: TRBD2
clone_size: few
j_call: TRBJ2-1
cdr3_length: 15
v_call: TRBV10-1
cdr3_nt: TGCGCCAGCAGTGGGGGGTCTAGCGGGAGCAATGAGCAGTTCTTC
cdr3_aa: CASSGGSSGSNEQFF

d_call: -
clone_size: many
j_call: TRBJ2-2
cdr3_length: 13
v_call: TRBV5-1
cdr3_nt: TGCGCCAGCAGCCCAGGGGACACCGGGGAGCTGTTTTTT
cdr3_aa: CASSPGDTGELFF

d_call: -
clone_size: -
j_call: TRBJ2-1
cdr3_length: 12
v_call: TRBV28
cdr3_nt: TGTGCCAGCAGTAGGGTTTACAATGAGCAGTTCTTC
cdr3_aa: CASSRVYNEQFF

d_call: TRBD2
clone_size: once
j_call: TRBJ2-7
cdr3_length: 15
v_call: TRBV6-1
cdr3_nt: TGTGCCAGCACGAAAGGACTAGCGGGAGGATACGAGCAGTACTTC
cdr3_aa: CASTKGLAGGYEQYF

d_call: -
clone_size: -
j_call: TRBJ1-1
cdr3_length: 11
v_call: TRBV28
cdr3_nt: TGTGCCAGCACAGCGAACACTGAAGCTTTCTTT
cdr3_aa: CASTANTEAFF

d_call: -
clone_size: -
j_call: TRBJ2-1
cdr3_length: 12
v_call: TRBV2
cdr3_nt: TGTGCCAGCACGAAGGACCGGTATGAGCAGTTCTTC
cdr3_aa: CASTKDRYEQFF

d_call: TRBD2
clone_size: once
j_call: TRBJ2-5
cdr3_length: 15
v_call: TRBV9
cdr3_nt: TGTGCCAGCAGCGCCGGGACTAGCGGGAGAGAGACCCAGTACTTC
cdr3_aa: CASSAGTSGRETQYF

d_call: -
clone_size: -
j_call: TRBJ1-3
cdr3_length: 20
v_call: TRBV14
cdr3_nt: TGTGCCAGCAGCCAAGTGACGTATTCGGTGGGAGGGTTCTCTGGAAACACCATATATTTT
cdr3_aa: CASSQVTYSVGGFSGNTIYF

d_call: -
clone_size: -
j_call: TRBJ2-5
cdr3_length: 14
v_call: TRBV19
cdr3_nt: TGTGCCAGTAGTACCGGGACATCAGCGGAGACCCAGTACTTC
cdr3_aa: CASSTGTSAETQYF

d_call: -
clone_size: -
j_call: TRBJ1-2
cdr3_length: 11
v_call: TRBV27
cdr3_nt: TGTGCCAGCAGAGGACCATATGGCTACACCTTC
cdr3_aa: CASRGPYGYTF

d_call: TRBD1
clone_size: -
j_call: TRBJ1-2
cdr3_length: 13
v_call: TRBV25-1
cdr3_nt: TGTGCCAGCAGTATTACAGGGGACTATGGCTACACCTTC
cdr3_aa: CASSITGDYGYTF

d_call: -
clone_size: -
j_call: TRBJ2-5
cdr3_length: 14
v_call: TRBV28
cdr3_nt: TGTGCCAGCAGTTTATGGGGGGCGCGGGAGACCCAGTACTTC
cdr3_aa: CASSLWGARETQYF

d_call: -
clone_size: -
j_call: TRBJ2-5
cdr3_length: 15
v_call: TRBV5-1
cdr3_nt: TGCGCCAGCAGCTTGGCTAGCGTCCTCCAAGAGACCCAGTACTTC
cdr3_aa: CASSLASVLQETQYF

d_call: TRBD1
clone_size: -
j_call: TRBJ1-5
cdr3_length: 16
v_call: TRBV28
cdr3_nt: TGTGCCAGCAGTACCACCGGGACAGGCCTTAATCAGCCCCAGCATTTT
cdr3_aa: CASSTTGTGLNQPQHF

d_call: -
clone_size: -
j_call: TRBJ1-2
cdr3_length: 13
v_call: TRBV5-4
cdr3_nt: TGTGCCAGCAGCAGGGACGGGCAGTATGGCTACACCTTC
cdr3_aa: CASSRDGQYGYTF

d_call: -
clone_size: -
j_call: TRBJ2-1
cdr3_length: 14
v_call: TRBV5-6
cdr3_nt: TGTGCCAGCAGCCTCCAACGATTATTAAATGAGCAGTTCTTC
cdr3_aa: CASSLQRLLNEQFF

d_call: -
clone_size: -
j_call: TRBJ1-4
cdr3_length: 15
v_call: TRBV14
cdr3_nt: TGTGCCAGCAGCCCCGTTTTAGGGCGAGGTGAAAAACTGTTTTTT
cdr3_aa: CASSPVLGRGEKLFF

d_call: TRBD2
clone_size: -
j_call: TRBJ2-3
cdr3_length: 18
v_call: TRBV5-1
cdr3_nt: TGCGCCAGCGGACCAGCGGGAGGGCCTCCGACGAAAGAAGATACGCAGTATTTT
cdr3_aa: CASGPAGGPPTKEDTQYF

d_call: -
clone_size: many
j_call: TRBJ2-2
cdr3_length: 15
v_call: TRBV29-1
cdr3_nt: TGCAGCGTTGAAATGGCAGACCCTAACACCGGGGAGCTGTTTTTT
cdr3_aa: CSVEMADPNTGELFF

d_call: -
clone_size: -
j_call: TRBJ1-2
cdr3_length: 14
v_call: TRBV7-2
cdr3_nt: TGTGCCAGCAGCTTAGGGACTTCCCCTCGCGGCTACACCTTC
cdr3_aa: CASSLGTSPRGYTF

d_call: -
clone_size: few
j_call: TRBJ1-3
cdr3_length: 12
v_call: TRBV7-6
cdr3_nt: TGTGCCAGCAGCTCGATGGGGGCCACCATATATTTT
cdr3_aa: CASSSMGATIYF

d_call: -
clone_size: -
j_call: TRBJ2-7
cdr3_length: 15
v_call: TRBV2
cdr3_nt: TGTGCCAGCAGTGTCCGGGTTGGCCTCTCCTACGAGCAGTACTTC
cdr3_aa: CASSVRVGLSYEQYF

d_call: -
clone_size: -
j_call: TRBJ2-5
cdr3_length: 13
v_call: TRBV29-1
cdr3_nt: TGCAGCGCCGGCCGAGGGGCTGGGGAGACCCAGTACTTC
cdr3_aa: CSAGRGAGETQYF

d_call: -
clone_size: -
j_call: TRBJ1-5
cdr3_length: 15
v_call: TRBV28
cdr3_nt: TGTGCCAGCAGTTGGGCCTCGAGGGGGAATCAGCCCCAGCATTTT
cdr3_aa: CASSWASRGNQPQHF

d_call: -
clone_size: -
j_call: TRBJ2-1
cdr3_length: 13
v_call: TRBV10-3
cdr3_nt: TGTGCCATCAAGGGCTATCAGGGACCAGAGCAGTTCTTC
cdr3_aa: CAIKGYQGPEQFF

d_call: TRBD1
clone_size: many
j_call: TRBJ1-2
cdr3_length: 14
v_call: TRBV11-2
cdr3_nt: TGTGCCAGCAGCCGGGACAGCGCCTATGCTGGCTACACCTTC
cdr3_aa: CASSRDSAYAGYTF

d_call: -
clone_size: -
j_call: TRBJ2-1
cdr3_length: 13
v_call: TRBV28
cdr3_nt: TGTGCCAGCAGTTTAACAGGGAACAATGAGCAGTTCTTC
cdr3_aa: CASSLTGNNEQFF

d_call: -
clone_size: -
j_call: TRBJ1-2
cdr3_length: 14
v_call: TRBV9
cdr3_nt: TGTGCCAGCAGCGTAAGCTCAGATGCTTATGGCTACACCTTC
cdr3_aa: CASSVSSDAYGYTF

d_call: -
clone_size: -
j_call: TRBJ2-6
cdr3_length: 16
v_call: TRBV11-2
cdr3_nt: TGTGCCAGCAGCTTAGTGAGCGTCGCTGGGGCCAACGTCCTGACTTTC
cdr3_aa: CASSLVSVAGANVLTF

d_call: -
clone_size: once
j_call: TRBJ1-2
cdr3_length: 13
v_call: TRBV7-9
cdr3_nt: TGTGCCAGCAGCTTATATCCAGACTATGGCTACACCTTC
cdr3_aa: CASSLYPDYGYTF

d_call: TRBD2
clone_size: -
j_call: TRBJ2-3
cdr3_length: 16
v_call: TRBV7-9
cdr3_nt: TGTGCCAGCAGCAAGGGACTAGCGATTAGCACAGATACGCAGTATTTT
cdr3_aa: CASSKGLAISTDTQYF

d_call: -
clone_size: -
j_call: TRBJ2-6
cdr3_length: 14
v_call: TRBV2
cdr3_nt: TGTGCCAGCAGTATAGGGGCTGGGGCCAACGTCCTGACTTTC
cdr3_aa: CASSIGAGANVLTF

d_call: -
clone_size: many
j_call: TRBJ2-3
cdr3_length: 13
v_call: TRBV7-9
cdr3_nt: TGTGCCAGCAGCACCCGGGGCCCAGATACGCAGTATTTT
cdr3_aa: CASSTRGPDTQYF

d_call: -
clone_size: once
j_call: TRBJ2-7
cdr3_length: 14
v_call: TRBV9
cdr3_nt: TGTGCCAGCAGCCCAGGGATGAGTGTTTACGAGCAGTACTTC
cdr3_aa: CASSPGMSVYEQYF

d_call: -
clone_size: -
j_call: TRBJ2-3
cdr3_length: 13
v_call: TRBV19
cdr3_nt: TGTGCCAGTAGTATAGGCAGGGCAGATACGCAGTATTTT
cdr3_aa: CASSIGRADTQYF

d_call: -
clone_size: -
j_call: TRBJ1-4
cdr3_length: 10
v_call: TRBV5-1
cdr3_nt: TGCGCCAGCTGTAGGGAAAAACTGTTTTTT
cdr3_aa: CASCREKLFF

d_call: -
clone_size: many
j_call: TRBJ2-2
cdr3_length: 12
v_call: TRBV27
cdr3_nt: TGTGCCAGCAGTTTGGGTGTCGGGGAGCTGTTTTTT
cdr3_aa: CASSLGVGELFF

d_call: -
clone_size: -
j_call: TRBJ1-1
cdr3_length: 13
v_call: TRBV28
cdr3_nt: TGTGCCAGCTCCGGGACGATGAACACTGAAGCTTTCTTT
cdr3_aa: CASSGTMNTEAFF

d_call: -
clone_size: -
j_call: TRBJ1-2
cdr3_length: 15
v_call: TRBV5-4
cdr3_nt: TGTGCCAGCAGCCTTGACAGGACTTCCAACTATGGCTACACCTTC
cdr3_aa: CASSLDRTSNYGYTF

d_call: TRBD1
clone_size: once
j_call: TRBJ1-2
cdr3_length: 14
v_call: TRBV5-1
cdr3_nt: TGCACCAGCAGCACTTACTCAGGGGGCGATGGCTACACCTTC
cdr3_aa: CTSSTYSGGDGYTF